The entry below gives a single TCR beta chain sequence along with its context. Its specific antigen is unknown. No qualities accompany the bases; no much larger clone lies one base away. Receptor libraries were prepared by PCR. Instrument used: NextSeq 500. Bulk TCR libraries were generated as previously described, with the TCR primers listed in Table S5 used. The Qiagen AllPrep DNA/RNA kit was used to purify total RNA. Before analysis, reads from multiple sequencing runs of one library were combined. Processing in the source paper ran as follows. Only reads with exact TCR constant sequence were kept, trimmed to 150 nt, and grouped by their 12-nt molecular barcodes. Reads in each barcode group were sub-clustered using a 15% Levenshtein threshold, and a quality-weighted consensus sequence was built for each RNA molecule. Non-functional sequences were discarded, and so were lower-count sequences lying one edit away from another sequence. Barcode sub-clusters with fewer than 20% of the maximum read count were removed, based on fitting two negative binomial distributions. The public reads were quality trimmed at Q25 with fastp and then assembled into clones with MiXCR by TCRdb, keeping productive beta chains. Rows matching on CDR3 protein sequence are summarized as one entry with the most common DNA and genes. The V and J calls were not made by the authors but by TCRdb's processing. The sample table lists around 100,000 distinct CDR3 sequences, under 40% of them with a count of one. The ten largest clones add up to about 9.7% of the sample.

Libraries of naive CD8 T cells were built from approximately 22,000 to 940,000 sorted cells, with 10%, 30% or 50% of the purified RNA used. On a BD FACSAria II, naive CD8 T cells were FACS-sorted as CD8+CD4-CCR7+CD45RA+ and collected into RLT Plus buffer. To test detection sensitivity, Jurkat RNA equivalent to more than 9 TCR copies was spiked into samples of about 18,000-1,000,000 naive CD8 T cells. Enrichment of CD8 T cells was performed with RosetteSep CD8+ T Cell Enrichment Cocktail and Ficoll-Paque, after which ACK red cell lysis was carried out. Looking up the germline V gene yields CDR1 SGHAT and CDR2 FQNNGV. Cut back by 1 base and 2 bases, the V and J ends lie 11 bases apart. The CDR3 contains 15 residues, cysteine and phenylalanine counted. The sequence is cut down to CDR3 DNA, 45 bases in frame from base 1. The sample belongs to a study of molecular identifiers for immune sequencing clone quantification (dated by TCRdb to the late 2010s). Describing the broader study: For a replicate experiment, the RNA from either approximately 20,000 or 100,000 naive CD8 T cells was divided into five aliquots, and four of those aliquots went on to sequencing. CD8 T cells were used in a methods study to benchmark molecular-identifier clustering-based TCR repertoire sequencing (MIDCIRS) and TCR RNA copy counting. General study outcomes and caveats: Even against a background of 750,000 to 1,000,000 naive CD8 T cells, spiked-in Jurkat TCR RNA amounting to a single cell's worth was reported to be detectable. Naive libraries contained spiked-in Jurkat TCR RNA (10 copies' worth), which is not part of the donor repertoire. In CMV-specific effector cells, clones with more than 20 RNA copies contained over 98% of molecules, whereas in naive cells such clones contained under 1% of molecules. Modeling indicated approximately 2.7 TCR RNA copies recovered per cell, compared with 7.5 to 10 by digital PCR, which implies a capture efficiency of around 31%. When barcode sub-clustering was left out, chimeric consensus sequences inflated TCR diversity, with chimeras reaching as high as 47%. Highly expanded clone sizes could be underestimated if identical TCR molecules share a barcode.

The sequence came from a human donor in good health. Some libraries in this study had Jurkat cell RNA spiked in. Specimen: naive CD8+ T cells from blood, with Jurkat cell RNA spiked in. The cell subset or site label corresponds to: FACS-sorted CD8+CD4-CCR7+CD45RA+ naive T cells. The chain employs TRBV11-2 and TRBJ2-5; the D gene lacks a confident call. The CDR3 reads CASSLGQTRQETQYF. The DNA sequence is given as TGTGCCAGCAGCTTAGGGCAGACGAGACAAGAGACCCAGTACTTC.